Below, 7 T cell receptor beta chains from the same sample are listed, as sequenced in a study of regulatory T cells in long-lasting Graves disease. Described time point: newly diagnosed GD, antithyroid drugs for less than 3 months. Making the TCR library involved RNA that had been extracted from PBMCs. Combining iRepertoire HTBI primers with Arm-PCR of CDR3 regions, the authors built TCR beta libraries. TCRdb recomputed calls from the multiplex PCR reads with MiXCR, one row per CDR3 protein. The sample includes hundreds of thousands of distinct CDR3 sequences, 13% of them seen just once. These same records also appear under a second study, on T cells in Graves' hyperthyroidism and ophthalmopathy.

The source material was peripheral blood mononuclear cells (PBMCs), sampled at new diagnosis, from a patient treated with antithyroid drugs. These receptors were taken from a man aged 25 to 45 with Graves disease.

Only a few counts were recorded for this clonotype. The CDR3 sequence is CSVGGSAFF. CDR3 DNA: TGCAGCGTTGGAGGGTCCGCTTTCTTT. This chain links TRBV29-1 with TRBJ1-1, with unresolved D. Germline CDR1 SQVTM, CDR2 ANQGSEA. Trimming stripped 4 bases from V and 11 bases from J, with 8 bases between. The CDR3 totals 9 residues.

This clonotype was counted ten times or more. This chain joins TRBV6-2 or TRBV6-3 and TRBJ2-3, with D possibly being TRBD1 (7 bases). CDR1 is MNHEY, CDR2 SVGEGT, per germline. The CDR3 runs to 15 residues. V lost 7 bases and J lost 6, with 20 bases in between. CDR3 residues: CASTNGGGGVDTQYF. CDR3 nucleotide sequence: TGTGCCAGCACCAACGGAGGAGGGGGCGTTGATACGCAGTATTTT.

The chain employs TRBV4-2 and TRBJ2-1; 9 bases agree with TRBD2. V gave up 0 bases and J gave up 7 bases; unmatched junction bases: 7. This CDR3 has 16 amino acids. Germline V gene sequence: CDR1 LGHNA, CDR2 YNFKEQ. The CDR3 is CASSQESAGGRNEQFF. DNA of the CDR3: TGTGCCAGCAGCCAAGAATCAGCGGGAGGTCGAAATGAGCAGTTCTTC.

This clonotype has ten or more counts. This sequence joins TRBV20-1 and TRBJ1-3; D unresolved. Germline values: CDR1 DFQATT, CDR2 SNEGSKA (reference sequence). The length of the CDR3 is 13 residues. V shed 6 bases and J shed 0 bases, with 9 bases lying between them. The DNA of the CDR3 is TGCAGTGCGACCGGACTCTCTGGAAACACCATATATTTT. This gives the protein CSATGLSGNTIYF.

The chain carries TRBV18 and TRBJ2-5; the D is unclear. The CDR3 consists of 16 residues. The V gene lost 2 bases and the J gene lost 0 bases, with 13 bases spanning the gap. Germline V CDR1 and CDR2: KGHSH, LQKENI. The CDR3 loop reads CASSPSLAWYQETQYF. CDR3 in DNA: TGTGCCAGCTCACCATCTCTGGCTTGGTACCAAGAGACCCAGTACTTC.

The table lists this clonotype with many counts. The J gene is TRBJ1-1, the V gene TRBV6-2 or TRBV6-3; no clear D. V was pared by 6 bases and J by 3 bases, with 8 bases between. Per the germline V gene, CDR1 is MNHEY and CDR2 is SVGEGT. The CDR3 covers 12 residues. CDR3 nucleotide sequence: TGTGCCAGCAGCGGGTGGGACACTGAAGCTTTCTTT. It specifies CASSGWDTEAFF.

This chain joins TRBV7-9 and TRBJ2-2; D ambiguous. The CDR3 consists of 14 residues. The ends were cut back, 5 bases at V and 6 bases at J, with 13 bases in the middle. CDR1 is SEHNR and CDR2 is FQNEAQ in the germline V gene (reference sequence). The CDR3 region is CASSRKGIAGELFF. CDR3 bases: TGTGCCAGCAGCCGGAAAGGGATAGCCGGGGAGCTGTTTTTT.